This T cell receptor (beta chain) was identified during a study of radiotherapy plus CTLA-4 blockade in lung cancer (dated by TCRdb to the late 2010s). Study-level background: Objective responses occurred in roughly 19% of enrolled patients, and under 40% achieved disease control. Results and caveats for the whole study, not just this receptor: After treatment with radiotherapy and ipilimumab, TCR clones that originated in tumors expanded in peripheral blood. Early dynamic changes in blood T cell clones, together with increased serum interferon-beta after radiation, were reported as the strongest predictors of response.

This clone was recorded a few times. Its antigen target is currently unknown. No base quality values were provided; no much bigger clone lies one nucleotide off. In this study, focal radiation therapy paired with CTLA-4 blockade (ipilimumab) was tested in patients who had chemo-refractory metastatic non-small-cell lung cancer. Per the germline V gene (reference sequence), SEHNR is the CDR1 and FQNEAQ is the CDR2. V trim: 3 bases; J trim: 3 bases; unmatched bases: 9. The CDR3 runs 17 amino acids, cysteine and phenylalanine included. The CDR3 DNA has 51 bases and is translated from base 1. Libraries were made using the immunoSEQ multiplex PCR assay. TCRdb took this table from immuneACCESS and kept in-frame rearrangements with V and J called. Such tables lack part of the clones; where checked against another copy, unresolved V genes explain under half of the gap, and the rest is unexplained. Counted in this sample were about 77,000 clones; roughly 74% of them appeared once. The ten biggest clones cover roughly 10% of the sample.

This TCR came from a human donor with non-small cell lung cancer whose response to radiotherapy plus ipilimumab could not be evaluated. The sequenced sample was peripheral blood, obtained from a patient treated with radiotherapy plus ipilimumab. The V and J segments used are TRBV7-9 and TRBJ1-4, with TRBD1 identical over 8 junction bases. The sequenced DNA is TGTGCCAGCAGCTTTAGCGCCCAGACAGGGGCTAATGAAAAACTGTTTTTT. This translates into CASSFSAQTGANEKLFF.